This TCR beta chain comes out of a study of cytomegalovirus exposure and HLA in healthy donors (dated by TCRdb to 2017 to 2019). The study in broad terms: According to an earlier analysis of 550 to 700 of the donors, roughly 180 million T cells yielded over 100 million unique TCR beta sequences and about 280 Gb of sequence data. Roughly 290 gigabases of sequencing data and 70 million to 100 million unique TCR sequences made up an early release that covered approximately 700 HLA-typed donors. Of the roughly 400 genotyped donors, 65% to 90% fell in the genetic ancestry cluster associated with self-reported Caucasian donors. The study aimed to test whether signatures of past pathogen exposure could be identified by cataloging public T cell receptors. The T cell repertoires of about 700 subjects were profiled by immunosequencing and related to cytomegalovirus serostatus. A separate validation cohort of 100 to 150 different subjects was used in addition to the approximately 670-subject first cohort. High-throughput TCR immunosequencing, statistical association of individual TCRs with disease status, and machine learning were combined to predict cytomegalovirus infection status. A later analysis re-examined previously published TCR beta repertoires from about 700 donors and added high-resolution HLA genotyping to investigate patterns of TCR occurrence. In the later analysis, no new phenotypic data were used to find candidate immune exposures; instead, reliance was placed on TCR beta sequences and their occurrence across donors. In an earlier analysis of roughly 540 of the donors, high-throughput TCR beta sequencing was used to judge whether each TCR beta V gene segment behaved as functional or pseudogenic. Donor age, sex, ethnicity and CMV serostatus were compiled together with the repertoire data. In a later genetic analysis, genome-wide SNP genotypes for about three fifths of the 666 donors were used, and that subset was treated as a discovery cohort. Every discovery cohort repertoire had been produced on one sequencing platform. HLA typing included class I and class II loci at four-digit resolution. Typing coverage differed by locus: A, B, C, DRB1 and DQB1 were typed in roughly 620-640 donors, DQA1 in about 550, DPA1 in some 600, and DPB1 in 400 to 490. Four to six DR-DQ haplotypes were handled as single units for association and clustering, since linkage in the cohort was strong. Across some 400 genotyped donors of the cohort, an average of about 240,000 unique TCR beta nucleotide sequences per donor were sequenced, and approximately 17% of those sequences were non-productive.

The paper's findings and limits, for the study overall: Sequencing depth was assumed to be roughly uniform across donors in the presence/absence analyses, though that assumption may not hold. According to a later analysis, TCR association rates differed among HLA loci, with DRB1 alleles showing the most associated TCRs and HLA-C alleles showing the fewest. A few of the identified cytomegalovirus-associated TCR beta chains were confirmed in vitro to be specific for cytomegalovirus antigens. A later genetic analysis reported fewer N-insertions in productive TCRs among donors in an Asian-associated ancestry cluster than the roughly 720-donor mean. The classifier was reported to diagnose cytomegalovirus status with high specificity and sensitivity in both the original cohort and the validation cohort. Immune exposure information for the cohort was limited to CMV serostatus. In a later analysis, HLA-associated TCR beta chains showed more clonal expansion and lower generation probabilities than non-associated chains that were equally common. Across donors, most TCR sequences were observed very rarely, whereas some public TCRs were present in many individuals. Linkage disequilibrium might explain the correlated functional status among segregating V segments, but an unknown experimental factor could not be ruled out. Assigning TCR associations to individual alleles was difficult when HLA alleles, especially DR and DQ, strongly co-occurred. The study gave a list of over 150 TCR beta chains associated with cytomegalovirus. A further reported finding was that TCR beta sequences accurately predicted the HLA-A and HLA-B alleles for most subjects in the first cohort. The sequencing pipeline was judged likely to have produced a cluster of highly shared sequence variants as a technical artifact. According to the authors, the approach could potentially be generalized to other disease states and immunological phenotypes. According to a later analysis, parvovirus B19, influenza, CMV and Epstein-Barr virus appeared linked to several top co-occurrence clusters. HLA typing was unavailable for some donors at each locus, so association tests used only the typed subset. At a false discovery rate of 0.05, a later analysis linked some 17,000 TCR beta sequences to specific HLA alleles. Because the 87-base-pair reads could not distinguish some IMGT-functional V segments, including TRBV6-2 and TRBV6-3, those segments were excluded. A later genetic analysis associated a missense DCLRE1C variant with V-gene and J-gene trimming of TCR beta chains, and an independent cohort replicated the association. In an earlier analysis of about 540 of the donors, most TCR beta V segments were observed in productive rearrangements about 90% or about 30% of the time, broadly matching IMGT annotations. Most CMV-associated TCR beta chains appeared to be HLA-restricted in a later analysis, and the HLA associations seemed to be driven largely by CMV exposure. This cohort had only TCR beta chains sequenced, and the lack of alpha or paired-chain data limited which features could be detected. Approximately 16 rarely observed V segments, including chromosome 9 orphons, were excluded from the earlier analysis of 550 to 700 of the donors because counts were too low.

In total, approximately 690 healthy bone marrow donors made up the cohort. At the time of sampling, all cohort members were nominally healthy, though unrecorded immune exposures were likely present. The donor tested CMV seronegative and was one of the 352 seronegative cohort members. Each donor provided a peripheral blood sample, and peripheral blood mononuclear cells were used for TCR beta sequencing. The Qiagen DNeasy Blood Extraction Kit was used to extract genomic DNA from the blood cell samples. Concerning this clone: It has no known antigen specificity. One base away there is no much larger clone; base qualities are not given.

The junction shows trimming of 8 bases on V and 2 bases on J, plus 8 bases between the germline ends. The CDR3 starts with the cysteine, ends with the phenylalanine, and has 12 residues. The entry retains the CDR3 DNA only, 36 bases that are in frame from base 1. CDR1 MNHEY and CDR2 SVGAGI are derived from the germline V gene. Library preparation used the immunoSEQ multiplex PCR assay. A mixture of 60 forward primers for TCR Vbeta segments and 13 reverse primers for TCR Jbeta segments was used in the multiplex PCR. The CDR3 region of rearranged TCR beta genes was amplified from genomic DNA by a multiplex PCR assay. The Illumina HiSeq System was used to sequence the amplified TCR beta libraries as 87-base-pair reads. Turning to the authors' computational methods: A later analysis tallied some 79 million unique TCR beta chains across the 550 to 850 repertoires, and around 10 million of those chains were shared by two or more donors. A nearest-neighbor algorithm error-corrected the raw reads and collapsed the reads into unique sequences, merging closely related sequences to remove PCR and sequencing errors. To assign V, D and J gene segments, CDR3 sequences were aligned to IMGT reference sequences. For a sequence to be retained, at least a six-nucleotide match to both a V gene segment and a J gene segment was required. A rearrangement counted as productive if the CDR3 had no stop codons and remained in frame with V and J, and every other rearrangement counted as non-productive. CDR3 was defined by IMGT convention, running from the second conserved V-encoded cysteine to the conserved J-encoded phenylalanine. Sequences without an unambiguous match to a single V gene segment were excluded from the earlier analysis of a few hundred of the donors. An earlier analysis of 550 to 650 of the donors classified V segments as functional when productive rearrangements were above 56.7% and as segregating when the standard deviation between donors was above 5%. A statistical classification framework was built to diagnose cytomegalovirus status from the catalog of TCR beta chain sequences. A later analysis assigned V and J genes by comparing TCR nucleotide sequences with IMGT/GENE-DB human TR gene sequences. Using the TCRdist pipeline, a later analysis assigned CDR3 sequences along with most-parsimonious VDJ recombination scenarios. In a later analysis, each TCR beta chain was defined by its CDR3 amino acid sequence together with its V-gene family, and reads lacking a unique V-gene family were excluded. As a way to deal with suspected cross-contamination and a sequencing artifact, a later analysis dropped 450 to 600 nucleotide sequences that were highly shared and had low generation probability. In a later analysis, a clonal expansion index was calculated for each public chain from normalized within-repertoire ranks of inferred template counts. Generation probabilities in a later analysis came from a VDJ recombination model fitted to out-of-frame rearrangements, and those results were checked against IGoR. A later analysis scored TCR-TCR, TCR-HLA and TCR-CMV co-occurrence with hypergeometric tests, applying a repertoire-size bias correction to TCR pairs. In a later analysis, false discovery rates were estimated by permuting HLA or CMV assignments 20 times. A later analysis grouped co-occurring TCRs with DBSCAN, adding TCRdist sequence similarity when clustering within HLA-allele-positive subsets. Repertoires with fewer than 30,000 or more than 120,000 public chains were left out of co-occurrence clustering, as were four to six repertoires with anomalous nucleotide sharing. This is the immuneACCESS table as TCRdb keeps it, with only in-frame sequences that have V and J called. A part of the clones is gone; compared with another copy, unresolved V genes explain less than half, and the rest is unexplained. V and J calls and clone size come straight from that table; D and trimming were deduced from the DNA. The table for this sample lists 150,000 to 200,000 clones; roughly three quarters of them were counted only once. The top ten clones comprise about 2.9% of the sample.

This clonotype was sampled from a male donor in good health and CMV-seronegative. The sequence joins TRBV6-5 to TRBJ2-3; the best D guess is TRBD2, with 5 bases matching. Specimen: PBMCs. The CDR3 is CASYDYTDTQYF. The DNA reads as follows: TGTGCCAGCTATGACTACACAGATACGCAGTATTTT.